The next 16 T cell receptor beta chains were all read from a single sample in a study of blood T cell repertoires in COVID-19. Here immunoSEQ multiplex PCR was the method, and the copy in TCRdb shows in-frame clones only, minus some. Among 250,000 or so clones listed, 70% to 90% were seen once. What was sequenced was peripheral blood. The receptors were gathered from a man aged 55 to 70 with acute or convalescent COVID-19.

The V call is TRBV7-8, the J call TRBJ2-7, with 9 bases matching TRBD1. V was pared by 3 bases and J by 3 bases, with 6 bases of the junction left unmatched. This CDR3 comprises 15 residues. The germline CDR1 and CDR2 sequences are SGHVS and FQNEAQ. CDR3 bases: TGTGCCAGCAGCTTGCCGGGACAGGGCTTCTACGAGCAGTACTTC. Translating it yields CASSLPGQGFYEQYF.

Comment on this clone: The junction departs from the called germline gene at one end, perhaps through a read error. The chain links TRBV7-9 to TRBJ2-1; a weak D match, TRBD2 (6 bases). The CDR3 has 16 amino acids. Germline V CDR1 and CDR2: SEHNR, FQNEAQ (reference sequence). Here the CDR3 reads CASTLITSLPGNEQFF. For the CDR3, the DNA is TGTGCCAGCACCTTAATTACTAGCCTCCCTGGTAATGAGCAGTTCTTC.

V usage is TRBV5-1 and J usage is TRBJ2-7, with 7 bases that match TRBD1. This CDR3 region has 13 residues. CDR1 SGHRS and CDR2 YFSETQ come from the germline V gene. V lost 2 bases, J lost 3 bases, and 2 bases stayed unmatched. In DNA form, the CDR3 reads TGCGCCAGCAGCTTAGGGGGCCACTACGAGCAGTACTTC. This codes for CASSLGGHYEQYF.

This sequence joins TRBV29-1 and TRBJ1-4; no firm D call. CDR3 length: 15 amino acids. Germline CDR1 SQVTM, CDR2 ANQGSEA. Trimming pared 2 bases from V and 8 bases from J, leaving 18 bases between. CDR3 DNA sequence: TGCAGCGTTGAACTGGAGGCCTCTGGGCGGGAAAAACTGTTTTTT. It codes for CSVELEASGREKLFF.

This clone came up a few times. V usage is TRBV28 and J usage is TRBJ2-7; D possibly corresponds to TRBD2 (5 bases). CDR1 and CDR2 (germline): MDHEN, SYDVKM. The ends were cut back, 4 bases at V and 5 bases at J, with 21 bases in the middle. This CDR3 contains 16 residues. This chain's CDR3 is CASSSLSGFGSDEQYF. The CDR3 coding sequence is TGTGCCAGCAGTTCTCTGTCGGGGTTCGGTAGTGACGAGCAGTACTTC. Together with reference TRBV28 and TRBJ2-7, the CDR3 gives the full variable domain: DVKVTQSSRYLVKRTGEKVFLECVQDMDHENMFWYRQDPGLGLRLIYFSYDVKMKEKGDIPEGYSVSREKKERFSLILESASTNQTSMYLCASSSLSGFGSDEQYFGPGTRLTVT.

The genes are TRBV5-6 and TRBJ2-2; unclear D gene. V was cut by 0 bases and J by 3 bases, with 3 bases left in between. The CDR3 sequence is 13 residues long. From germline, CDR1 is SGHDT and CDR2 YYEEEE. The CDR3 is CASSLGDTGELFF. The CDR3 nucleotides are TGTGCCAGCAGCTTGGGCGACACCGGGGAGCTGTTTTTT.

The V and J genes are TRBV5-1 and TRBJ2-7; 8 nucleotides align to TRBD1. The V segment lost 4 bases and the J segment 1 base; nucleotides outside the gene matches: 10. CDR1 is SGHRS and CDR2 is YFSETQ in the germline V gene. The CDR3 contains 16 residues. The CDR3 DNA sequence: TGCGCCAGCAGCCCCGCTATAACAGGGGGATCCTACGAGCAGTACTTC. Translating it yields CASSPAITGGSYEQYF. Full variable domain (missing parts from reference TRBV5-1 and TRBJ2-7): KAGVTQTPRYLIKTRGQQVTLSCSPISGHRSVSWYQQTPGQGLQFLFEYFSETQRNKGNFPGRFSGRQFSNSRSEMNVSTLELGDSALYLCASSPAITGGSYEQYFGPGTRLTVT.

The chain couples TRBV14 to TRBJ1-5, with D unresolved. Deletions cut 3 bases from V and 11 bases from J, with 11 bases between. The length of the CDR3 is 12 residues. Per germline, CDR1 SGHDN and CDR2 FVKESK. For the CDR3, the DNA is TGTGCCAGCAGCCAGGGAGAGGGAGCCCAGCATTTT. Amino acids: CASSQGEGAQHF.

This chain joins TRBV5-8 and TRBJ2-1, with a tentative D call TRBD1 (5 bases). The CDR3 runs 14 residues. The V end was cut by 4 bases, the J end by 6 bases, with 14 bases between. Germline V gene sequence: CDR1 SGHTS, CDR2 YDEGEE. The CDR3 DNA reads TGTGCCAGCAGCCGACCGGAAAGGGGCAATGAGCAGTTCTTC. Its translation: CASSRPERGNEQFF. The whole variable domain, remainder taken from reference TRBV5-8 and TRBJ2-1, is EAGVTQSPTHLIKTRGQQATLRCSPISGHTSVYWYQQALGLGLQFLLWYDEGEERNRGNFPPRFSGRQFPNYSSELNVNALELEDSALYLCASSRPERGNEQFFGPGTRLTVL.

This sequence joins TRBV7-3 and TRBJ2-1; 8 bases agree with TRBD2. This CDR3 has 15 residues. The germline gives CDR1 SGHTA, CDR2 FQGTGA. Unmatched junction bases numbered 3, after V lost 4 bases and J lost 1 base. The DNA of the CDR3 is TGTGCCAGCAGCTCGACTAGCGCTTCCTACAATGAGCAGTTCTTC. Its protein is CASSSTSASYNEQFF.

The chain is built from TRBV5-5 and TRBJ1-3; 7 bases fit TRBD1. The CDR3 runs to 17 residues. Trimming at V came to 0 bases and at J to 1 base, leaving 7 bases not matched to a gene. Germline CDR1 is SGHKS and CDR2 is YYEKEE (reference sequence). For the CDR3, the DNA is TGTGCCAGCAGCTTGGGACAGGGTGGCCGATCTGGAAACACCATATATTTT. It encodes CASSLGQGGRSGNTIYF.

This chain uses TRBV27 with TRBJ1-1; the match to TRBD1 covers 11 bases. Losses at the gene ends were 6 bases for V and 1 base for J; bases not matched to a gene: 4. This CDR3 comprises 15 residues. CDR1 is MNHEY, CDR2 SMNVEV, per germline (reference sequence). CDR3 in amino acids: CASRLGQGANTEAFF. The CDR3 coding sequence is TGTGCCAGCAGACTCGGACAGGGGGCGAACACTGAAGCTTTCTTT.

This chain connects TRBV28 to TRBJ1-1, with 9 bases identical to TRBD1. The CDR3 runs to 15 residues. V was pared by 6 bases and J by 5 bases, with 10 bases of the junction left unmatched. Germline assignment: CDR1 MDHEN and CDR2 SYDVKM. The CDR3: CASRSETGGQTEAFF. The CDR3 DNA reads as TGTGCCAGCAGGTCCGAAACAGGGGGCCAGACTGAAGCTTTCTTT.

This rearrangement joins TRBV28 to TRBJ1-6, with TRBD1 matching 9 bases. The junction had 8 bases not matched to a gene; V was cut back by 5 bases and J by 9 bases. This CDR3 is built from 15 residues. Per the germline V gene, CDR1 is MDHEN and CDR2 is SYDVKM. CDR3 region: CASSTMDRGSSPLHF. CDR3 coding DNA: TGTGCCAGCAGTACCATGGACAGGGGTAGTTCACCCCTCCACTTT. The variable domain in full, with the rest retrieved from reference TRBV28 and TRBJ1-6, is DVKVTQSSRYLVKRTGEKVFLECVQDMDHENMFWYRQDPGLGLRLIYFSYDVKMKEKGDIPEGYSVSREKKERFSLILESASTNQTSMYLCASSTMDRGSSPLHFGNGTRLTVT.

The rearrangement links TRBV6-5 to TRBJ2-5; D remains unclear. Germline values: CDR1 MNHEY, CDR2 SVGAGI. V lost 10 bases, J lost 5 bases, and 17 bases lay in between. There are 13 residues in the CDR3. In DNA form, the CDR3 reads TGTGCCACCCTAAGAGGCCCTCTGGAGACCCAGTACTTC. This translates into CATLRGPLETQYF.

Concerning this clone: This CDR3 is also generated by other DNA sequences in the sample. Here the CDR3 DNA reads TGTGCCAGCAGTCCCGGGACAGACAATGAAAAACTGTTTTTT. The encoded protein is CASSPGTDNEKLFF. V and J are TRBV6-6 and TRBJ1-4, with 7 bases fitting TRBD1. The ends lost 5 bases at V and 5 bases at J; junction bases unmatched: 5. Per germline, CDR1 MNHNY and CDR2 SVGAGI (reference sequence). The CDR3 consists of 14 residues.